The present T cell receptor beta chain was sequenced within a study of cytomegalovirus exposure and HLA in healthy donors. Germline trimming cut 3 bases from V and 4 bases from J; bases unmatched to any gene: 10. The V gene's germline CDR1 is LGHNA and CDR2 YNFKEQ. The CDR3 covers 16 residues. 13 Jbeta primers and 60 Vbeta primers were used for the PCR. Using immunoSEQ multiplex PCR, the repertoire was profiled, and TCRdb retains in-frame clones only, with some absent. The profile shows 85,000 to 130,000 clones, more than 65% of them singletons. This clonotype was sampled from a woman in her forties or fifties in good health and CMV-seropositive. Sequenced: PBMCs. The rearrangement uses TRBV4-2 and TRBJ2-3; 7 bases are shared with TRBD1. The chain's CDR3 is CASSQVKGAPPDTQYF. In DNA, the CDR3 is TGTGCCAGCAGCCAGGTCAAGGGGGCCCCCCCAGATACGCAGTATTTT.